What follows are 13 T cell receptor beta chains derived from one specimen sequenced in a study of spatial heterogeneity in lung cancer. As for time point: sample taken at primary tumor resection. TCRdb fed the 5' RACE reads into MiXCR, producing one record per CDR3 protein. The sample consists of roughly 48,000 distinct CDR3 sequences, roughly 5.7% of them appearing once. The sample here was PBMCs, taken at surgery. These TCRs come from a male donor with early-stage non-small cell lung cancer.

The J gene is TRBJ2-6, the V gene TRBV20-1, with D tentatively TRBD1 or TRBD2 (5 bases each). The CDR3 has 15 amino acids. Trimming took 4 bases from V and 0 from J, leaving 10 bases between them. The germline V gene has CDR1 DFQATT and CDR2 SNEGSKA (reference sequence). Here the CDR3 DNA reads TGCAGTGCTACGGGACCGACCTCTGGGGCCAACGTCCTGACTTTC. It specifies CSATGPTSGANVLTF.

This clonotype has ten or more counts. This chain joins TRBV11-2 and TRBJ1-2, with TRBD1 as a possible D gene (5 bases). The germline V gene encodes CDR1 SGHAT and CDR2 FQNNGV. Trimming stripped 4 bases from V and 5 bases from J, with 14 bases between. The CDR3 runs 14 residues. The CDR3 coding sequence is TGTGCCAGCAGCTCCTTGGGAGGGGCGTATGGCTACACCTTC. Encoded protein: CASSSLGGAYGYTF.

In this sample, this clonotype turned up many times. The V gene is TRBV12-3 or TRBV12-4, the J gene TRBJ2-7; 9 positions match TRBD2. With 8 bases clipped from V and 0 bases from J, the junction kept 5 bases outside the gene matches. The CDR3 covers 14 residues. DNA for the CDR3: TGTGCCAGCCGGGCTAGCGGGATCTCCTACGAGCAGTACTTC. Translating gives CASRASGISYEQYF.

This clonotype has at least ten counts. The chain uses TRBV4-3 and TRBJ1-2, with D possibly TRBD1 on 5 matching bases. This CDR3 is 14 amino acids long. The V gene lost 3 bases and the J gene lost 8 bases, with 16 bases spanning the gap. CDR1 and CDR2 from the germline V gene are LGHNA and YSLEER. CDR3 loop: CASSHLTGDRGYTF. CDR3 DNA sequence: TGCGCCAGCAGCCACCTCACGGGGGATCGCGGCTACACCTTC.

In its sample, this clonotype was seen many times. The chain is built from TRBV4-1 and TRBJ1-4; D call uncertain. Germline V lookup: CDR1 MGHRA, CDR2 YSYEKL. The length of the CDR3 is 11 residues. V was pared by 0 bases and J by 13 bases, with 6 bases between. CDR3 coding DNA: TGCGCCAGCAGCCAAGACGGTGGACTGTTTTTT. Translating it yields CASSQDGGLFF.

There are many counts of this clonotype. V usage is TRBV5-6 and J usage is TRBJ1-5; a weak D match, TRBD1 (6 bases). This CDR3 has 17 amino acids. The germline V and J ends were trimmed by 0 bases and 2 bases, with 15 bases remaining between them. Germline V gives CDR1 SGHDT, CDR2 YYEEEE. CDR3 coding DNA: TGTGCCAGCAGCTTGGGACCCCCCGCAGGGGGCAATCAGCCCCAGCATTTT. Its protein is CASSLGPPAGGNQPQHF. Full variable domain (outside the CDR3, taken from reference TRBV5-6 and TRBJ1-5): DAGVTQSPTHLIKTRGQQVTLRCSPKSGHDTVSWYQQALGQGPQFIFQYYEEEERQRGNFPDRFSGHQFPNYSSELNVNALLLGDSALYLCASSLGPPAGGNQPQHFGDGTRLSIL.

This clonotype came up many times. The chain employs TRBV20-1 and TRBJ1-4, with D possibly TRBD1 on 6 matching bases. The V gene lost 6 bases and the J gene lost 8 bases, with 16 bases spanning the gap. The V gene's germline CDR1 is DFQATT and CDR2 SNEGSKA (reference sequence). The CDR3 is 13 residues long. Here the CDR3 DNA reads TGCAGTGCAACCATAGGACAGAGAGAAAAACTGTTTTTT. As protein: CSATIGQREKLFF.

This clonotype was picked up many times. The rearrangement uses TRBV3-1 and TRBJ1-5, with a tentative D call TRBD1 (5 bases). Trimming left V 0 bases short and J 7 bases short, with 10 bases between. In germline, CDR1 is LGHDT, CDR2 YNNKEL (reference sequence). The CDR3 sequence is 14 residues long. CDR3 in amino acids: CASSQDAGGQPQHF. The CDR3, as DNA: TGTGCCAGCAGCCAAGATGCCGGGGGGCAGCCCCAGCATTTT.

The sample holds many counts of this clonotype. This rearrangement joins TRBV24-1 to TRBJ1-2; TRBD1 agrees at 11 bases. The CDR3 sequence is 16 residues long. The trim removed 3 bases at V and 8 bases at J, leaving 10 bases unmatched. CDR1 KGHDR and CDR2 SFDVKD come from the germline V gene. CDR3 bases: TGTGCCACCAGTGATGGGGACAGGGGGACCTCTGAAGGCTACACCTTC. It yields the protein CATSDGDRGTSEGYTF.

This clonotype was detected many times. The chain recombines TRBV6-1 with TRBJ2-1; D remains unclear. Trimming shortened V by 3 bases and J by 8 bases, and 17 bases separated the two germline ends. Germline V gene data show CDR1 as MNHNS and CDR2 as SASEGT. There are 15 residues in the CDR3. This chain's CDR3 is CASSDTSTGVDEQFF. The CDR3 DNA sequence: TGTGCCAGCAGTGATACGTCCACTGGCGTGGATGAGCAGTTCTTC.

In this sample, this clonotype is medium-sized. This chain links TRBV29-1 with TRBJ2-7; TRBD2 matches 11 bases. The germline gives CDR1 SQVTM, CDR2 ANQGSEA. This CDR3 is built from 17 residues. The trim removed 4 bases at V and 3 bases at J, leaving 14 bases unmatched. The CDR3 coding sequence is TGCAGCGTTGCATCACCCGGGACTAGCGGATGGAGCTACGAGCAGTACTTC. This translates into CSVASPGTSGWSYEQYF.

This clonotype came up many times. The V and J genes are TRBV27 and TRBJ2-5; D is possibly TRBD1 (6 bases). CDR3 size: 15 residues. Trimming cost V 5 bases and J 7 bases, with 20 bases left between them. The germline V gene has CDR1 MNHEY and CDR2 SMNVEV (reference sequence). CDR3 sequence: CASSLKQGGDMTQYF. Written as DNA, the CDR3 is TGTGCCAGCAGTCTAAAACAGGGTGGGGATATGACCCAGTACTTC.

This clonotype was detected many times. The CDR3 loop is CASSLQGAVTDTQYF. CDR3 coding DNA: TGTGCCAGCAGCCTACAGGGGGCCGTCACAGATACGCAGTATTTT. The chain combines TRBV7-2 with TRBJ2-3; TRBD1 agrees at 9 bases. The germline V gene encodes CDR1 SGHTA and CDR2 FQGNSA. The CDR3 runs to 15 residues. V lost 5 bases and J lost 2; bases outside the gene matches: 5.